The 30 T cell receptor beta chains presented below share a single source sample, sequenced in a study of cytotoxic CD8 clonotypes in ibrutinib-treated CLL. The assay was immunoSEQ multiplex PCR, and TCRdb's table has in-frame clones only and misses some. The sample holds 300,000 to 350,000 clones; around four fifths are singletons and the top ten take 6.5% to 8.5%. The material sequenced was PBMCs, taken before ibrutinib treatment. The receptors here all came from a human donor with chronic lymphocytic leukemia.

This clone showed up just once. The J gene is TRBJ1-1, the V gene TRBV10-3; the D is unclear. Trimming cost V 7 bases and J 3 bases, with 15 bases left between them. Germline V gene data show CDR1 as ENHRY and CDR2 as SYGVKD. The CDR3 runs 14 residues. As DNA, the CDR3 is TGTGCCATCAAAGGACCCTTTGGGGACACTGAAGCTTTCTTT. This codes for CAIKGPFGDTEAFF.

This chain uses TRBV18 with TRBJ1-1; D unclear. Per the germline V gene, CDR1 is KGHSH and CDR2 is LQKENI. This CDR3 contains 12 residues. Between the trimmed V and J ends, which lost 3 bases and 4 bases, there was a span of 6 bases. The CDR3 region is CASSPSGTEAFF. The CDR3 DNA reads as TGTGCCAGCTCACCGTCAGGCACTGAAGCTTTCTTT.

The chain has TRBV6-5 and TRBJ2-1, with D perhaps matching TRBD2 (5 bases). There are 14 residues in the CDR3. Trimming cost V 7 bases and J 6 bases, with 16 bases left between them. Germline values: CDR1 MNHEY, CDR2 SVGAGI. CDR3 amino acids: CASKPGGLINEQFF. CDR3 nucleotide sequence: TGTGCCAGCAAGCCAGGCGGGCTCATCAATGAGCAGTTCTTC.

The chain has TRBV18 and TRBJ2-7; tentatively, D is TRBD1 (5 bases). Germline V gives CDR1 KGHSH, CDR2 LQKENI. Between the trimmed V and J ends, which lost 4 bases and 2 bases, there was a span of 15 bases. This CDR3 comprises 15 residues. CDR3 DNA sequence: TGTGCCAGCTCACTTAAGGGTGGGGCCACCTACGAGCAGTACTTC. Translated: CASSLKGGATYEQYF.

The J gene is TRBJ2-5, the V gene TRBV7-3, with 11 bases lining up with TRBD2. Germline V gene sequence: CDR1 SGHTA, CDR2 FQGTGA. Unmatched junction bases numbered 1, after V lost 3 bases and J lost 1 base. The CDR3 spans 15 residues. Written as DNA, the CDR3 is TGTGCCAGCAGCTTTGGGACTAGCGGCCAAGAGACCCAGTACTTC. Its protein is CASSFGTSGQETQYF.

V and J are TRBV6-5 and TRBJ2-7; 8 nucleotides agree with TRBD2. Germline CDR1 is MNHEY and CDR2 is SVGAGI. The CDR3 has 13 amino acids. V was clipped by 8 bases and J by 2 bases; unmatched bases: 5. CDR3: CASQREPPYEQYF. The CDR3 nucleotides are TGTGCCAGCCAGCGGGAGCCCCCCTACGAGCAGTACTTC.

The chain employs TRBV29-1 and TRBJ1-1; 7 nucleotides agree with TRBD1. The germline gives CDR1 SQVTM, CDR2 ANQGSEA. The trim removed 0 bases at V and 2 bases at J, leaving 6 bases unmatched. This CDR3 region has 15 residues. CDR3 region: CSVEDQGQLNTEAFF. CDR3 bases: TGCAGCGTTGAAGACCAGGGACAGTTAAACACTGAAGCTTTCTTT.

The chain employs TRBV7-2 and TRBJ1-1; 7 bases are a match to TRBD1. The CDR3 runs to 15 residues. Germline CDR1 reads SGHTA; CDR2 reads FQGNSA. The V segment lost 3 bases and the J segment 1 base; nucleotides outside the gene matches: 5. The CDR3: CASSFTGTENTEAFF. The CDR3 region has the DNA TGTGCCAGCAGCTTTACCGGGACAGAGAACACTGAAGCTTTCTTT.

The CDR3 DNA sequence: TGCGCCAGCAGCCCCGCACTAGCGGGGGGCTTCTACAATGAGCAGTTCTTC. This sequence encodes CASSPALAGGFYNEQFF. The genes are TRBV5-1 and TRBJ2-1, with 12 bases fitting TRBD2. Germline trimming cut 4 bases from V and 3 bases from J; bases unmatched to any gene: 8. Per germline, CDR1 SGHRS and CDR2 YFSETQ. CDR3 length: 17 residues.

This clone showed up just a few times. The CDR3 DNA is TGTGCCAGCAGCGTAACCCCCGGGACTAGCGGGGCCAGCTCCTACAATGAGCAGTTCTTC. Its protein product is CASSVTPGTSGASSYNEQFF. The V and J genes are TRBV9 and TRBJ2-1; 13 bases agree with TRBD2. V lost 1 base, J lost 0 bases, and 10 bases stayed unmatched. CDR3 length: 20 residues. Per the germline V gene, CDR1 is SGDLS and CDR2 is YYNGEE. Full variable domain (outside the CDR3, taken from reference TRBV9 and TRBJ2-1): DSGVTQTPKHLITATGQRVTLRCSPRSGDLSVYWYQQSLDQGLQFLIQYYNGEERAKGNILERFSAQQFPDLHSELNLSSLELGDSALYFCASSVTPGTSGASSYNEQFFGPGTRLTVL.

V gene TRBV10-3 combines with J gene TRBJ1-2, with D possibly being TRBD1 (6 bases). The CDR3 sequence is 14 residues long. Germline assignment: CDR1 ENHRY and CDR2 SYGVKD. Deletions cut 3 bases from V and 7 bases from J, with 15 bases between. This chain's CDR3 is CAISDWSGASGYTF. The CDR3 coding sequence is TGTGCCATCAGTGATTGGTCAGGGGCGTCTGGCTACACCTTC.

V usage is TRBV29-1 and J usage is TRBJ1-2; 8 bases are a match to TRBD1. The CDR3 totals 15 residues. The germline CDR1 and CDR2 sequences are SQVTM and ANQGSEA. V was clipped by 4 bases and J by 4 bases; unmatched bases: 11. This CDR3 is CSVGETGDGLYGYTF. The CDR3 coding sequence is TGCAGCGTTGGAGAGACAGGGGATGGACTCTATGGCTACACCTTC.

The chain combines TRBV27 with TRBJ2-1; the D is unclear. Looked up from germline, CDR1 is MNHEY and CDR2 is SMNVEV (reference sequence). The V and J ends lost 6 bases and 6 bases respectively, with 9 bases between them. This CDR3 is 12 amino acids long. The CDR3 loop is CASSPRSNEQFF. DNA of the CDR3: TGTGCCAGCAGCCCACGCTCCAATGAGCAGTTCTTC.

The chain is built from TRBV14 and TRBJ2-1, with 13 bases fitting TRBD2. The CDR3 is 16 amino acids. CDR1 and CDR2 (germline): SGHDN, FVKESK. Losses at the gene ends were 6 bases for V and 0 bases for J; bases not matched to a gene: 2. CDR3: CASSRLAGGSYNEQFF. The CDR3 DNA reads as TGTGCCAGCAGTCGACTAGCGGGAGGCTCCTACAATGAGCAGTTCTTC.

The rearrangement joins TRBV9 to TRBJ2-7; 7 positions match TRBD1. Germline assignment: CDR1 SGDLS and CDR2 YYNGEE. The CDR3 runs to 17 residues. J lost 5 bases, V lost 0 bases, and 14 bases had no gene match. This chain's CDR3 is CASSVGTGRLFGDEQYF. In nucleotides, the CDR3 is TGTGCCAGCAGCGTAGGGACAGGAAGACTTTTCGGGGACGAGCAGTACTTC.

This clone was seen just once. The chain carries TRBV6-1 and TRBJ2-3; either TRBD1 or TRBD2 may supply D (5 bases each). CDR3 size: 15 residues. Trimming cost V 6 bases and J 1 base, with 14 bases left between them. Germline CDR1 is MNHNS and CDR2 is SASEGT. This chain's CDR3 is CASRTLGTGTDTQYF. As DNA, the CDR3 is TGTGCCAGCAGGACCCTCGGGACCGGCACAGATACGCAGTATTTT.

This rearrangement joins TRBV4-3 to TRBJ2-5; D call uncertain. The CDR3 extends over 14 amino acids. With 1 base removed from V and 5 bases from J, the gap between germline ends came to 11 bases. CDR1 and CDR2 (germline): LGHNA, YSLEER. In DNA, the CDR3 is TGCGCCAGCAGCCAAGGGTTCGGGTTGGAGACCCAGTACTTC. Translating gives CASSQGFGLETQYF.

In DNA form, the CDR3 reads TGTGCCAGCAGTTTTGTACAGGGGCAGGGACCGGTAGAATTCTTC. Translating it yields CASSFVQGQGPVEFF. The chain combines TRBV28 with TRBJ2-1; 7 bases line up with TRBD1. This CDR3 has 15 amino acids. After removal of 3 bases from V and 16 bases from J, the junction contained 18 bases not matched to a gene. Germline CDR1 MDHEN, CDR2 SYDVKM.

This clone has just one count. The genes are TRBV19 and TRBJ1-5; D is unclear. The CDR3 runs 13 residues. Trimming took off 4 bases at V and 7 bases at J, with 11 bases between the two ends. Germline values: CDR1 LNHDA, CDR2 SQIVND (reference sequence). This chain's CDR3 is CASSKSLGQPQHF. The CDR3 DNA sequence: TGTGCCAGTAGTAAGTCCCTCGGCCAGCCCCAGCATTTT.

J is TRBJ2-3 and V is TRBV7-8; 9 bases fit TRBD1. Germline loops: CDR1 SGHVS, CDR2 FQNEAQ. The trim removed 5 bases at V and 6 bases at J, leaving 12 bases unmatched. The CDR3 contains 16 residues. The CDR3 nucleotides read TGTGCCAGCAGCCCACGCCGCCACAGGGGGCTGGATACGCAGTATTTT. Its translation: CASSPRRHRGLDTQYF.

In its sample, this clone was seen a few times. The rearrangement joins TRBV9 to TRBJ1-3, with unresolved D. The CDR3 totals 13 residues. Looked up from germline, CDR1 is SGDLS and CDR2 is YYNGEE. The V and J ends lost 0 bases and 3 bases respectively, with 4 bases between them. In DNA form, the CDR3 reads TGTGCCAGCAGCGTAGAATTTGGAAACACCATATATTTT. It yields the protein CASSVEFGNTIYF.

The chain couples TRBV30 to TRBJ2-7, with TRBD1 identical over 8 bases. This CDR3 is 15 amino acids long. CDR1 is GTSNPN and CDR2 is SVGIG in the germline V gene (reference sequence). V dropped 0 bases and J dropped 5; count of bases not matched to a gene: 9. In DNA, the CDR3 is TGTGCCTGGAGTGTAGGCAGGGGGCCTACCCACGAGCAGTACTTC. It is translated as CAWSVGRGPTHEQYF.

The DNA of the CDR3 is TGTGCCAGCAGCTTACTAGCGGGAGGGCCCGGCAATGAGCAGTTCTTC. It encodes CASSLLAGGPGNEQFF. This chain connects TRBV7-3 to TRBJ2-1; TRBD2 matches 12 bases. V trimming: 2 bases; J trimming: 6 bases; junction bases outside the gene matches: 5. Germline assignment: CDR1 SGHTA and CDR2 FQGTGA. CDR3 length equals 16 residues.

The rearrangement uses TRBV21-1 and TRBJ2-1; the table calls TRBD2, which could not be checked here. TRBV21-1 is noted as a pseudogene. The CDR3 sequence is 11 residues long. In DNA form, the CDR3 reads TGTGCCAGCAGCAAACCTTTTTGGCAGTTCTTC. It is translated as CASSKPFWQFF.

The rearrangement uses TRBV11-3 and TRBJ1-2, with 11 nucleotides matching TRBD1. The V and J ends lost 5 bases and 4 bases, in that order; junction bases with no gene match: 9. The CDR3 length is 16 residues. CDR1 is SGHNT, CDR2 YENEEA, per germline. Here the CDR3 reads CASSRTGTGGFYGYTF. The CDR3 nucleotides read TGTGCCAGCAGCCGAACCGGGACAGGGGGATTCTATGGCTACACCTTC.

This chain uses TRBV5-1 with TRBJ2-7, with 11 nucleotides matching TRBD2. The CDR3 runs 15 residues. Looked up from germline, CDR1 is SGHRS and CDR2 is YFSETQ. J gave up 3 bases and V 6 bases, and 8 bases lay outside the gene matches. The CDR3 coding sequence is TGCGCCAGCAAAACCGGGACTAGCGGACTCTACGAGCAGTACTTC. Its protein product is CASKTGTSGLYEQYF.

This chain joins TRBV27 and TRBJ1-2; TRBD1 aligns across 9 bases. The germline V gene has CDR1 MNHEY and CDR2 SMNVEV (reference sequence). The CDR3 has 13 residues. With 4 bases clipped from V and 8 bases from J, the junction kept 5 bases outside the gene matches. The CDR3 region is CASSSGQGYGYTF. For the CDR3, the DNA is TGTGCCAGCAGTTCCGGACAGGGGTACGGCTACACCTTC.

The rearrangement joins TRBV11-1 to TRBJ2-7, with unresolved D. The CDR3 consists of 14 residues. V lost 5 bases and J lost 2, with 13 bases in between. From germline, CDR1 is SGHAT and CDR2 FQDESV (reference sequence). The CDR3 bases are TGTGCCAGCAGCCGGACCCGAATTACCTACGAGCAGTACTTC. It codes for CASSRTRITYEQYF.

This clone was picked up a small number of times. The CDR3 is CASSPSGRSDTQYF. In DNA form, the CDR3 reads TGTGCCAGCAGTCCTAGCGGGAGATCAGATACGCAGTATTTT. V and J are TRBV6-6 and TRBJ2-3, with TRBD2 identical over 10 bases. The germline CDR1 and CDR2 sequences are MNHNY and SVGAGI (reference sequence). CDR3 length equals 14 residues. Trimming cost V 5 bases and J 4 bases; bases outside gene matches: 3.

V gene TRBV5-4 combines with J gene TRBJ2-3; 11 positions match TRBD1. V shed 4 bases, J shed 5 bases, and the junction held 3 bases outside the gene matches. CDR1 is SGHNT and CDR2 is YYREEE in the germline V gene (reference sequence). This CDR3 is 14 amino acids long. Here the CDR3 DNA reads TGTGCCAGCAGCCAGGGACAGGGGGGAGATACGCAGTATTTT. Amino acids: CASSQGQGGDTQYF.